Listed below are T cell receptor beta chains from one sample, sequenced in a study of PD-1 blockade in classical Hodgkin lymphoma. Assay: immunoSEQ multiplex PCR; the TCRdb copy retains only in-frame clones and omits some. The repertoire holds about 110,000 clones, about 88% seen once, with nearly 20% in the top ten. Source: peripheral blood mononuclear cells (PBMCs), taken before the second cycle of nivolumab. These receptors were collected from a human donor with classical Hodgkin lymphoma. Both conserved end residues are trimmed from each CDR3.

TRBV7-2	TRBJ1-2	ASSQPGAPAGYT
TRBV7-9	TRBJ1-1	ASSLGVGRDTEAF
TRBV20-1	TRBJ1-1	SAIPNTEAF
TRBV30	TRBJ2-7	AWTPKAGAYEQY
TRBV5-1	TRBJ2-1	ASSWDLATLGLDEQF
TRBV6-6	TRBJ2-7	AGSRTPGGPVYEQY
TRBV10-3	TRBJ2-7	AISLSGGAYEQY
TRBV7-8	TRBJ2-3	ASSLGTENPADTQY
TRBV5-4	TRBJ1-2	ASRTGTGLLDHGYT
TRBV19	TRBJ1-3	ASRRGNHDRLYSGNTIY
TRBV29-1	TRBJ1-1	SVFAGNTEAF
TRBV15	TRBJ2-7	ATSGSQGTSGRRAYEQY
TRBV5-1	TRBJ1-3	ASSSDISNGNTIY
TRBV6-1	TRBJ1-2	ATKLGQPYGYT
TRBV29-1	TRBJ1-2	SVEEVGQIGYGYT
TRBV4-3	TRBJ2-5	ASSQGTSGETQY
TRBV7-2	TRBJ2-1	ASSWASGALFNEQF
TRBV11-2	TRBJ1-1	ASSLVPGVGEAF
TRBV5-4	TRBJ1-2	ASSSIIGGQGYT
TRBV28	TRBJ2-7	ASSFTGGGAIYEQY
TRBV30	TRBJ1-1	AWSLRVVNTEAF
TRBV19	TRBJ1-5	ASSIGGQGRPPQH
TRBV27	TRBJ1-1	ASSLRRLMNTEAF
TRBV30	TRBJ1-2	AGYRGDGYT
TRBV5-1	TRBJ1-6	ASSLAQGNSPLH
TRBV5-4	TRBJ2-7	ATWDHGGYEQY
TRBV10-1	TRBJ2-3	ASSEYASGTTDTQY
TRBV6-5	TRBJ2-3	ASSYTPGGTDTQY
TRBV6-5	TRBJ1-1	ASIITAGGNTEAF
TRBV7-2	TRBJ2-1	ASSLAGPSLGGEQF
TRBV6-5	TRBJ1-2	ASGKGGAGGYT
TRBV19	TRBJ1-1	ASSNGQEAF
TRBV28	TRBJ2-3	ASSRSDSQYTQY
TRBV6-6	TRBJ2-3	ASSYSNSRGTDTQY
TRBV10-3	TRBJ1-1	AISESRQSATF
TRBV6-5	TRBJ2-7	ASRDRTSAHEQY